A single sample is the source of the 27 T cell receptor beta chains below, sequenced in a study of Ad26.COV2.S vaccination and SARS-CoV-2 variants. Treatment: some 20 received Ad26.COV2.S at low or high dose, single or two shots; 5 received placebo; per-sample allocation not given. Following the first vaccine or placebo injection, samples were taken on day 63. Data came from immunoSEQ multiplex PCR; TCRdb stores just in-frame clones and leaves some out. The sample consists of approximately 460,000 clones, roughly 87% of them appearing once. This sample comprised peripheral blood, obtained in a trial of Ad26.COV2.S vaccine versus placebo. The receptors originated from a person between 18 and 60 years old who received the Ad26.COV2.S COVID-19 vaccine or a placebo.

The rearrangement uses TRBV10-3 and TRBJ2-1, with TRBD1 as a possible D gene (6 bases). This CDR3 has 14 amino acids. CDR1 and CDR2 from the germline V gene are ENHRY and SYGVKD. Trimming removed 3 bases from V and 5 bases from J, with 11 bases in between. CDR3 DNA: TGTGCCATCAGTGATCCCACAGGGCACAATGAGCAGTTCTTC. It specifies CAISDPTGHNEQFF.

The DNA of the CDR3 is TGTGCCAGCAGTGACTACCACACAGATACGCAGTATTTT. Translated: CASSDYHTDTQYF. V is TRBV6-4 and J is TRBJ2-3; no firm D call. The length of the CDR3 is 13 residues. Germline V gene sequence: CDR1 MRHNA, CDR2 SNTAGT. The V and J ends lost 1 base and 2 bases respectively, with 4 bases between them.

With regard to this clone: Other DNA sequences in this specimen translate into the identical CDR3. This sequence joins TRBV7-9 and TRBJ2-3, with D possibly being TRBD1 (5 bases). Germline CDR1 SEHNR, CDR2 FQNEAQ (reference sequence). The CDR3 is made up of 14 amino acids. V lost 5 bases and J lost 3, with 12 bases in between. DNA for the CDR3: TGTGCCAGCAGCAGAACAGGTGGAACAGATACGCAGTATTTT. Its protein product is CASSRTGGTDTQYF.

This clone has only one observation. This chain links TRBV5-4 with TRBJ2-5; weak D call: TRBD2 (6 bases). V lost 0 bases, J lost 3 bases, and 12 bases lay in between. The CDR3 spans 15 residues. Germline CDR1 is SGHNT and CDR2 is YYREEE (reference sequence). The CDR3 reads CASSLAGVPKETQYF. The CDR3 coding sequence is TGTGCCAGCAGCTTGGCGGGAGTTCCCAAAGAGACCCAGTACTTC.

The V gene is TRBV30, the J gene TRBJ2-7; 13 bases agree with TRBD2. J lost 2 bases, V lost 6 bases, and 13 bases had no gene match. The CDR3 runs to 17 residues. Germline-derived CDR1 and CDR2 are GTSNPN and SVGIG (reference sequence). The CDR3 region is CACSGLAGDLSPYEQYF. CDR3 nucleotides: TGTGCCTGCTCCGGACTAGCGGGAGACCTATCTCCCTACGAGCAGTACTTC.

The genes are TRBV7-2 and TRBJ2-7; 9 positions match TRBD1. V was pared by 5 bases and J by 1 base, with 9 bases of the junction left unmatched. CDR3 length: 16 amino acids. Germline CDR1 SGHTA, CDR2 FQGNSA. The CDR3 DNA is TGTGCCAGCAGCCCTGCTGGGGGACAGGGTTCCTACGAGCAGTACTTC. This encodes CASSPAGGQGSYEQYF. Full variable domain (outside the CDR3, taken from reference TRBV7-2 and TRBJ2-7): GAGVSQSPSNKVTEKGKDVELRCDPISGHTALYWYRQSLGQGLEFLIYFQGNSAPDKSGLPSDRFSAERTGGSVSTLTIQRTQQEDSAVYLCASSPAGGQGSYEQYFGPGTRLTVT.

This rearrangement joins TRBV5-1 to TRBJ2-4; TRBD2 matches at 11 bases. The CDR3 length is 17 residues. Germline V CDR1 and CDR2: SGHRS, YFSETQ. V lost 0 bases to trimming and J lost 2 bases; unmatched junction nucleotides: 4. The CDR3 DNA reads as TGCGCCAGCAGCTTGGGGTTAGCGGGAGGGACCAAAAACATTCAGTACTTC. Translation: CASSLGLAGGTKNIQYF.

The CDR3 protein is CASSLFREGETQYF. CDR3 coding DNA: TGTGCCAGCAGCTTGTTCAGGGAGGGGGAGACCCAGTACTTC. The chain couples TRBV5-4 to TRBJ2-5; the match to TRBD2 covers 7 bases. CDR1 SGHNT and CDR2 YYREEE come from the germline V gene (reference sequence). The ends lost 1 base at V and 5 bases at J; junction bases unmatched: 5. CDR3 size: 14 residues.

The chain combines TRBV5-1 with TRBJ1-3, with D uncertain. The V end was cut by 0 bases, the J end by 2 bases, with 3 bases between. CDR1 is SGHRS, CDR2 YFSETQ, per germline. This CDR3 contains 13 residues. The CDR3 reads CASSLGAGNTIYF. The CDR3 DNA is TGCGCCAGCAGCTTGGGGGCTGGAAACACCATATATTTT.

This chain uses TRBV28 with TRBJ2-2; D call uncertain. V was pared by 3 bases and J by 6 bases, with 8 bases between. The CDR3 sequence is 13 residues long. Germline CDR1 is MDHEN and CDR2 is SYDVKM. Here the CDR3 DNA reads TGTGCCAGCAGTTTTTTTTGGGCCGGGGAGCTGTTTTTT. Amino acids: CASSFFWAGELFF.

The V call is TRBV5-1, the J call TRBJ2-1; perhaps TRBD2 as D (5 bases). Per germline, CDR1 SGHRS and CDR2 YFSETQ. Trimming shortened V by 5 bases and J by 4 bases, and 19 bases separated the two germline ends. This CDR3 region has 16 residues. CDR3 amino acids: CASRTMSGNGYNEQFF. The CDR3 bases are TGCGCCAGCAGGACCATGAGCGGAAACGGATACAATGAGCAGTTCTTC.

In its sample, this clone was seen once. The chain recombines TRBV24-1 with TRBJ2-5; D is unclear. V gave up 9 bases and J gave up 7 bases, with 17 bases separating them. This CDR3 is built from 13 residues. The germline CDR1 and CDR2 sequences are KGHDR and SFDVKD. CDR3 DNA: TGTGCCACCGCGGCCGCTAACATCGGGACCCAGTACTTC. Protein product: CATAAANIGTQYF.

The CDR3 sequence: CASTLDRVAEKLFF. Here the CDR3 DNA reads TGTGCCAGCACCCTGGACAGGGTGGCTGAAAAACTGTTTTTT. The chain combines TRBV28 with TRBJ1-4, with 8 bases fitting TRBD1. CDR3 length: 14 residues. CDR1 is MDHEN and CDR2 is SYDVKM in the germline V gene. V trimming: 7 bases; J trimming: 7 bases; junction bases outside the gene matches: 8.

In the case of this clone: Other DNA variants within this sample encode the same CDR3. The chain joins TRBV15 to TRBJ1-6, with D possibly TRBD1 on 5 matching bases. The CDR3 has 13 residues. Trimming took 1 base from V and 7 from J, leaving 5 bases between them. The germline gives CDR1 LNHNV, CDR2 YYDKDF (reference sequence). The CDR3: CATSRGGNSPLHF. The CDR3 DNA is TGTGCCACCAGCAGAGGGGGGAATTCACCCCTCCACTTT.

This sequence joins TRBV18 and TRBJ1-5; perhaps TRBD1 as D (5 bases). This CDR3 region has 15 residues. V was trimmed by 1 base and J by 9 bases, leaving 16 bases between them. The germline V gene encodes CDR1 KGHSH and CDR2 LQKENI. CDR3 region: CASSPRGTGLGPQHF. The CDR3 DNA reads as TGTGCCAGCTCACCACGCGGGACCGGGTTGGGGCCCCAGCATTTT.

The V gene is TRBV18, the J gene TRBJ1-4; 9 bases are a match to TRBD1. The CDR3 has 15 residues. Germline V lookup: CDR1 KGHSH, CDR2 LQKENI. The trim removed 2 bases at V and 6 bases at J, leaving 4 bases unmatched. The CDR3 nucleotides are TGTGCCAGCTCACCAGCGGGGACAGGGTATGAAAAACTGTTTTTT. As protein: CASSPAGTGYEKLFF.

This clone has a single count. The chain carries TRBV18 and TRBJ1-1; TRBD1 matches at 9 bases. CDR1 and CDR2 from the germline V gene are KGHSH and LQKENI. The length of the CDR3 is 15 residues. The V and J ends lost 0 bases and 4 bases, in that order; junction bases with no gene match: 3. The CDR3, as DNA: TGTGCCAGCTCACCACCGGGACAGGGCACCACTGAAGCTTTCTTT. Translated, it gives CASSPPGQGTTEAFF.

The chain employs TRBV19 and TRBJ1-1; D unclear. The CDR3 length is 14 residues. V lost 4 bases and J lost 5, with 14 bases in between. The germline gives CDR1 LNHDA, CDR2 SQIVND (reference sequence). Here the CDR3 reads CASSKTAGGTEAFF. The CDR3 region has the DNA TGTGCCAGTAGTAAAACGGCAGGAGGGACTGAAGCTTTCTTT.

The chain joins TRBV5-1 to TRBJ2-3, with TRBD1 matching over 10 bases. Unmatched junction bases numbered 11, after V lost 5 bases and J lost 5 bases. Germline values: CDR1 SGHRS, CDR2 YFSETQ. The CDR3 extends over 16 amino acids. The CDR3 DNA reads as TGCGCCAGCAGGCGGTCCGGGACAGGGGTTGGAGATACGCAGTATTTT. Translation gives CASRRSGTGVGDTQYF. The variable domain in full, with the rest retrieved from reference TRBV5-1 and TRBJ2-3, is KAGVTQTPRYLIKTRGQQVTLSCSPISGHRSVSWYQQTPGQGLQFLFEYFSETQRNKGNFPGRFSGRQFSNSRSEMNVSTLELGDSALYLCASRRSGTGVGDTQYFGPGTRLTVL.

This sequence joins TRBV10-3 and TRBJ1-1; possibly TRBD1 for D (5 bases). The CDR3 sequence is 15 residues long. V lost 2 bases and J lost 4, with 14 bases in between. In germline, CDR1 is ENHRY, CDR2 SYGVKD. The CDR3 DNA reads TGTGCCATCAGTGAGGGGGGAGGTAGTACCACTGAAGCTTTCTTT. Translation gives CAISEGGGSTTEAFF.

The V and J genes are TRBV2 and TRBJ1-1; D is possibly TRBD1 (5 bases). The germline CDR1 and CDR2 sequences are SNHLY and FYNNEI. The CDR3 loop spans 14 amino acids. The germline V and J ends were trimmed by 6 bases and 10 bases, with 21 bases remaining between them. The CDR3 region has the DNA TGTGCCAGCAGCCCCGGGACGCGCCATTTAGGAGCTTTCTTT. This codes for CASSPGTRHLGAFF.

The chain carries TRBV30 and TRBJ1-2; D is perhaps TRBD1 (5 bases). Per germline, CDR1 GTSNPN and CDR2 SVGIG (reference sequence). There are 13 residues in the CDR3. The CDR3 reads CAGVTSPAYGYTF. Written as DNA, the CDR3 is TGTGCGGGGGTAACCTCGCCAGCCTATGGCTACACCTTC.

V is TRBV28 and J is TRBJ2-1; 9 bases fit TRBD2. Trimming removed 5 bases from V and 4 bases from J; junction bases left unmatched: 6. Germline CDR1 reads MDHEN; CDR2 reads SYDVKM. The CDR3 runs 15 residues. The CDR3 DNA reads as TGTGCCAGCAGTCTTAAGGGACTAGCTTACAATGAGCAGTTCTTC. Residues: CASSLKGLAYNEQFF.

The chain carries TRBV6-6 and TRBJ1-3, with D maybe TRBD1 (6 bases). The germline V gene has CDR1 MNHNY and CDR2 SVGAGI (reference sequence). The CDR3 consists of 13 residues. Trimming pared 6 bases from V and 6 bases from J, leaving 12 bases between. CDR3 DNA sequence: TGTGCCAGCAGAGAACAGGGTGAAAACACCATATATTTT. Amino acid sequence: CASREQGENTIYF.

A single count supports this clone. V and J are TRBV9 and TRBJ2-2, with TRBD2 matching over 7 bases. The CDR3 sequence is 15 residues long. Germline values: CDR1 SGDLS, CDR2 YYNGEE. J gave up 0 bases and V 9 bases, and 8 bases lay outside the gene matches. CDR3 residues: CATSVGGANTGELFF. Written as DNA, the CDR3 is TGTGCCACCTCAGTGGGGGGGGCGAACACCGGGGAGCTGTTTTTT.

J is TRBJ2-5 and V is TRBV25-1, with D perhaps matching TRBD1 or TRBD2 (5 bases each). Germline CDR1 is MGHDK and CDR2 is SYGVNS. Deletions cut 8 bases from V and 5 bases from J, with 9 bases between. The CDR3 spans 11 residues. The CDR3 DNA reads as TGTGCCAGCCAGTGGGACGAGACCCAGTACTTC. Its translation is CASQWDETQYF.

The chain couples TRBV28 to TRBJ1-5, with unresolved D. From germline, CDR1 is MDHEN and CDR2 SYDVKM. The CDR3 consists of 12 residues. Trimming left V 5 bases short and J 9 bases short, with 11 bases between. CDR3 sequence (DNA): TGTGCCAGCAGTCCACCCCTCACGCCCCAGCATTTT. It codes for CASSPPLTPQHF.